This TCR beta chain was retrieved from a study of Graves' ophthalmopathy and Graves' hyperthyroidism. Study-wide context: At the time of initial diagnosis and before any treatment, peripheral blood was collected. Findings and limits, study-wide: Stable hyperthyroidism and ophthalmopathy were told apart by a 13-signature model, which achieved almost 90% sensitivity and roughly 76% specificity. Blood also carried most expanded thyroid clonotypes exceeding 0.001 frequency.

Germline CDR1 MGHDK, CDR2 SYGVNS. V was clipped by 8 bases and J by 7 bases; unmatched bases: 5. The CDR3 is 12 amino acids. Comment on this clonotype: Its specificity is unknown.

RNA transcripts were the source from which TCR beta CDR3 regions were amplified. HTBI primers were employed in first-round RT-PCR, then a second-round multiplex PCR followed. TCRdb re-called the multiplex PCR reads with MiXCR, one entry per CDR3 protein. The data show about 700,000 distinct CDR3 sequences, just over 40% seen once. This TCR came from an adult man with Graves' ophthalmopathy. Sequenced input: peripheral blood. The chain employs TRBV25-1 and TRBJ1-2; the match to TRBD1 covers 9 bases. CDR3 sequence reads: CASHGTGPGYTF. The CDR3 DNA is TGTGCCAGCCACGGGACAGGGCCTGGCTACACCTTC.